Presented here are 8 T cell receptor beta chains from one specimen sequenced in a study of blood T cell repertoires in COVID-19. The data were produced by immunoSEQ multiplex PCR, yet TCRdb's version contains in-frame clones alone and is incomplete. The sample lists roughly 180,000 clones; around 80% were seen once. Sequenced sample: peripheral blood. The receptor set was obtained from a human donor in a cohort sampled during active COVID-19.

Only one count was recorded for this clone. Other DNA sequences in the same sample also yield this CDR3. The genes are TRBV7-9 and TRBJ2-5; 7 bases fit TRBD2. Germline loops: CDR1 SEHNR, CDR2 FQNEAQ (reference sequence). This CDR3 has 13 amino acids. The ends lost 3 bases at V and 4 bases at J; junction bases unmatched: 2. The chain's CDR3 is CASSLGGVETQYF. CDR3 in DNA: TGTGCCAGCAGCTTGGGGGGGGTAGAGACCCAGTACTTC. Supplemented by reference TRBV7-9 and TRBJ2-5, the full variable domain reads DTGVSQNPRHKITKRGQNVTFRCDPISEHNRLYWYRQTLGQGPEFLTYFQNEAQLEKSRLLSDRFSAERPKGSFSTLEIQRTEQGDSAMYLCASSLGGVETQYFGPGTRLLVL.

The chain recombines TRBV18 with TRBJ2-1, with 7 bases aligning to TRBD1. The germline V gene encodes CDR1 KGHSH and CDR2 LQKENI. This CDR3 has 12 amino acids. After removal of 2 bases from V and 10 bases from J, the junction contained 2 bases not matched to a gene. This CDR3 is CASSPMDREQFF. Written as DNA, the CDR3 is TGTGCCAGCTCACCAATGGACAGGGAGCAGTTCTTC. The full variable domain, in which reference TRBV18 and TRBJ2-1 provide the parts outside the CDR3, is NAGVMQNPRHLVRRRGQEARLRCSPMKGHSHVYWYRQLPEEGLKFMVYLQKENIIDESGMPKERFSAEFPKEGPSILRIQQVVRGDSAAYFCASSPMDREQFFGPGTRLTVL.

This clone showed up just a few times. CDR3 DNA sequence: TGTGCCAGCAGGACAGGTCGTAGCAATCAGCCCCAGCATTTT. Encoded protein: CASRTGRSNQPQHF. This chain links TRBV6-5 with TRBJ1-5, with D possibly matching TRBD1 (6 bases). The germline CDR1 and CDR2 sequences are MNHEY and SVGAGI. Trimming cost V 6 bases and J 0 bases, with 9 bases left between them. The CDR3 loop spans 14 amino acids.

The chain combines TRBV5-6 with TRBJ1-2; TRBD1 agrees at 8 bases. Unmatched junction bases numbered 7, after V lost 0 bases and J lost 9 bases. Germline V gives CDR1 SGHDT, CDR2 YYEEEE. This CDR3 spans 14 amino acids. The CDR3 bases are TGTGCCAGCAGCTTGGTCGACAGGGGTGGTAGCTACACCTTC. Translation gives CASSLVDRGGSYTF.

The table lists this clone with a few counts. The chain employs TRBV10-2 and TRBJ2-7; 7 bases line up with TRBD1. This CDR3 has 15 amino acids. Germline trimming cut 5 bases from V and 4 bases from J; bases unmatched to any gene: 11. The germline CDR1 and CDR2 sequences are WSHSY and SAAADI. CDR3 sequence: CASSPGTAYRYEQYF. Here the CDR3 DNA reads TGCGCCAGCAGTCCGGGGACAGCTTATCGGTACGAGCAGTACTTC.

The gene calls are TRBV4-1 and TRBJ2-2; D is perhaps TRBD1 (5 bases). Germline-derived CDR1 and CDR2 are MGHRA and YSYEKL. The CDR3 covers 15 residues. With 1 base removed from V and 6 bases from J, the gap between germline ends came to 12 bases. The CDR3 coding sequence is TGCGCCAGCAGCCAAGTGGCGGTAGGGGCCGGGGAGCTGTTTTTT. Protein: CASSQVAVGAGELFF.

The CDR3 nucleotides read TGTGCCAGTAGTATAGATCTATCTGGGCAGGGGGGAGAGACCCAGTACTTC. This gives the protein CASSIDLSGQGGETQYF. The rearrangement uses TRBV19 and TRBJ2-5; tentatively, D is TRBD1 (7 bases). V was trimmed by 0 bases and J by 4 bases, leaving 18 bases between them. CDR1 and CDR2 from the germline V gene are LNHDA and SQIVND (reference sequence). This CDR3 has 17 amino acids.

The V gene is TRBV10-3, the J gene TRBJ1-1, with D unclear. CDR1 is ENHRY, CDR2 SYGVKD, per germline. This CDR3 has 13 amino acids. V lost 7 bases and J 1 base, leaving 10 bases between the germline ends. The DNA for the CDR3 is TGTGCCATCAAGCCGGGAAGGAACACTGAAGCTTTCTTT. This encodes CAIKPGRNTEAFF.